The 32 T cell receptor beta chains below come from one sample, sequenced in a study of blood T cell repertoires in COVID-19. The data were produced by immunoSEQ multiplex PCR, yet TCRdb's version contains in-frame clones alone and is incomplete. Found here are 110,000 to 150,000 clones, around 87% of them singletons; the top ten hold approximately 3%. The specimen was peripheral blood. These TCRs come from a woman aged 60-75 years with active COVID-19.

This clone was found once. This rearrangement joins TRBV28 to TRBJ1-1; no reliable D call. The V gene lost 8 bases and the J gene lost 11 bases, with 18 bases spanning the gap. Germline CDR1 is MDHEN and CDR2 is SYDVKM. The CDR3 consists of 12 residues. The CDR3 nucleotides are TGTGCCAGCTATACCCGGGATACCTGGGCTTTCTTT. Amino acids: CASYTRDTWAFF.

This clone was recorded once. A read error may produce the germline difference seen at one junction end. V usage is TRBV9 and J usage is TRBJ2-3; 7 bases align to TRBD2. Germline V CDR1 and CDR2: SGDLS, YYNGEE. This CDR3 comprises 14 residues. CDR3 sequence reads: CARSGTFSTDTQYF. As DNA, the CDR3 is TGTGCCAGGAGCGGGACTTTTAGCACAGATACGCAGTATTTT.

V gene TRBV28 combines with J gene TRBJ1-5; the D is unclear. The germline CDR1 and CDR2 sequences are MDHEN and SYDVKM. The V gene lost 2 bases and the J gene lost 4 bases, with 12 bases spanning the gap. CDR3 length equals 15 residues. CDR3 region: CASSLMGGMNQPQHF. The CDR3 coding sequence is TGTGCCAGCAGTTTAATGGGAGGGATGAATCAGCCCCAGCATTTT.

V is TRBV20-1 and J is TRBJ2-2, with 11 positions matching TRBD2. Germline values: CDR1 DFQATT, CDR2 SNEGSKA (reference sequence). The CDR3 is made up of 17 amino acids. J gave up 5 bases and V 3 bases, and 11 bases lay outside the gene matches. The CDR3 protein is CSASGVAGGPGTGELFF. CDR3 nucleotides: TGCAGTGCTAGTGGAGTAGCGGGAGGGCCGGGGACCGGGGAGCTGTTTTTT.

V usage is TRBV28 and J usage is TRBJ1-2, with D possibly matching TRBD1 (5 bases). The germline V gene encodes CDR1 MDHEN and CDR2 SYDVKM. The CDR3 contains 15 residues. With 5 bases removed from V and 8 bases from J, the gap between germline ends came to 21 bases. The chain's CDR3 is CASSTPGGLMGGYTF. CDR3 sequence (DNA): TGTGCCAGCAGTACTCCCGGGGGTCTGATGGGCGGCTACACCTTC.

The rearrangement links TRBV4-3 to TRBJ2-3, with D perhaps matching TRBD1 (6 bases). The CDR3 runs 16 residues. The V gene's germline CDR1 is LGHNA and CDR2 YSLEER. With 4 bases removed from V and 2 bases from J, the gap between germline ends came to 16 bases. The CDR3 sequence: CASSRGGAAFTDTQYF. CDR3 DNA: TGCGCCAGCAGCCGAGGGGGAGCGGCATTCACAGATACGCAGTATTTT.

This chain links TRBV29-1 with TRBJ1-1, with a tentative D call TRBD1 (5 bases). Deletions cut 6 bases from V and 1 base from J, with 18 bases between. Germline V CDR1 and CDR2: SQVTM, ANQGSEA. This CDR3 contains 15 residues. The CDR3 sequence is CSVTTSRQQNTEAFF. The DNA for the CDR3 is TGCAGCGTCACAACGTCAAGACAGCAGAACACTGAAGCTTTCTTT.

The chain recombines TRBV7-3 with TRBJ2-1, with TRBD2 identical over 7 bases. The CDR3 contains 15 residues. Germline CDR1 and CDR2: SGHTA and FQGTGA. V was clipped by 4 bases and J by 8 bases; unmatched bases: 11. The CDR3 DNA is TGTGCCAGCAGCTCCTCGGGAGGCACATTGGATGAGCAGTTCTTC. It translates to CASSSSGGTLDEQFF.

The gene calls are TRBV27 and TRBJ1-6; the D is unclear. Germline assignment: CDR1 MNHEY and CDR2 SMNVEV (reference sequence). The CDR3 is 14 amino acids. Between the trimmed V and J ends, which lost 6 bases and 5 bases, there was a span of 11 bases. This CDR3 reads CASRRSWDNSPLHF. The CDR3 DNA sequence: TGTGCCAGCAGACGGAGTTGGGATAATTCACCCCTCCACTTT.

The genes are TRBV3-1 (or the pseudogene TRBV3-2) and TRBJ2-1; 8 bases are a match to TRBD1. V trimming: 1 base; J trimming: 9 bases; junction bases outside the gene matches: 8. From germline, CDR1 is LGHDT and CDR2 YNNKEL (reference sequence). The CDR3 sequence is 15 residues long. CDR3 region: CASSQVLRQGFEQFF. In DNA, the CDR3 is TGTGCCAGCAGCCAAGTATTGAGACAGGGGTTTGAGCAGTTCTTC.

The CDR3 nucleotides read TGTGCCAGCAGCCAAGAGGGCCTAGCGGCCTACGAGCAGTACTTC. Translating gives CASSQEGLAAYEQYF. This chain links TRBV3-1 (or the pseudogene TRBV3-2) with TRBJ2-7, with 7 bases identical to TRBD2. J gave up 2 bases and V 0 bases, and 4 bases lay outside the gene matches. The CDR3 is made up of 15 amino acids. Germline CDR1 LGHDT, CDR2 YNNKEL (reference sequence).

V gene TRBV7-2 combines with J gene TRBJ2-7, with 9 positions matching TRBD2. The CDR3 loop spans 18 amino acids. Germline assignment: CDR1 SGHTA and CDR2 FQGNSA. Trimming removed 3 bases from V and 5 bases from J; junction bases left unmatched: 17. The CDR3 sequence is CASSFRPWGAGGQDEQYF. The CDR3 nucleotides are TGTGCCAGCAGCTTTCGCCCCTGGGGTGCGGGAGGGCAAGACGAGCAGTACTTC.

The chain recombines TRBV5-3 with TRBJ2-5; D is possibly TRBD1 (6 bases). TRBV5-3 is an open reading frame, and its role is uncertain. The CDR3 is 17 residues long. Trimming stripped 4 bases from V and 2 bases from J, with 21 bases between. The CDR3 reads CARSPGLGAPGQETQYF. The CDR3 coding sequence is TGTGCCAGAAGCCCCGGGCTGGGGGCCCCAGGGCAAGAGACCCAGTACTTC.

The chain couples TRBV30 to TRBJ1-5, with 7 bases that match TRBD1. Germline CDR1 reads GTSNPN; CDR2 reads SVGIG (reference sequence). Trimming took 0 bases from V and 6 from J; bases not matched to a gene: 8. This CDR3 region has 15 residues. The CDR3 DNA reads TGTGCCTGGAGTGTACAGGGGCTTGCAGCTCAGCCCCAGCATTTT. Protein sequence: CAWSVQGLAAQPQHF.

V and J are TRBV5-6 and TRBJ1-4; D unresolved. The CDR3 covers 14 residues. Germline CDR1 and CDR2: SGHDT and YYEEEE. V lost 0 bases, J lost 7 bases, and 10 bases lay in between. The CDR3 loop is CASSLGAHSEKLFF. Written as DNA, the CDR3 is TGTGCCAGCAGCTTGGGAGCCCACTCTGAAAAACTGTTTTTT.

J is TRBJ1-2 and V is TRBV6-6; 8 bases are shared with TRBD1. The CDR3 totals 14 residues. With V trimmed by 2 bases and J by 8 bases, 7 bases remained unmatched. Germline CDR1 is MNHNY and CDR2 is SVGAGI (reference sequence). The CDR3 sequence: CASSYDRQGYGYTF. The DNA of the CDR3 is TGTGCCAGCAGTTACGATCGACAGGGGTACGGCTACACCTTC.

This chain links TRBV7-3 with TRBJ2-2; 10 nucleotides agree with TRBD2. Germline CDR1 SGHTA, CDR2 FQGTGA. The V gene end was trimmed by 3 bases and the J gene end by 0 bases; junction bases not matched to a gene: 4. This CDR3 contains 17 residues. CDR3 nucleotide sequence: TGTGCCAGCAGCTTCCGGGGACTAGCGTCGAACACCGGGGAGCTGTTTTTT. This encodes CASSFRGLASNTGELFF.

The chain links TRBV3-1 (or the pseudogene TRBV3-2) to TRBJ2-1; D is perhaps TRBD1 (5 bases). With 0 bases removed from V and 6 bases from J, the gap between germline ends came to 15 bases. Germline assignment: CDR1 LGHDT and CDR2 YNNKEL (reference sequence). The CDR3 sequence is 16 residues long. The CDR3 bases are TGTGCCAGCAGCCAAGACGCACAGGTAACTATCAATGAGCAGTTCTTC. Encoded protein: CASSQDAQVTINEQFF.

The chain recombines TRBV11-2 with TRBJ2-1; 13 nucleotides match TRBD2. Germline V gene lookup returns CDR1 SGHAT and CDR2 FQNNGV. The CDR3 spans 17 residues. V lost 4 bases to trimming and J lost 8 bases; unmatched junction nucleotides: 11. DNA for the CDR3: TGTGCCAGCAGCTGGGGGACTAGCGGGGTGAAACGCGATGAGCAGTTCTTC. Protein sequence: CASSWGTSGVKRDEQFF.

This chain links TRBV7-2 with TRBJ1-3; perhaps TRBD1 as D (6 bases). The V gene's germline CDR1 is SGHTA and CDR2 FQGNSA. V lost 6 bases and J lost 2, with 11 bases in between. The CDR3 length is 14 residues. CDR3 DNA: TGTGCCAGCAGTTTGGACAGAGCTGGAAACACCATATATTTT. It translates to CASSLDRAGNTIYF.

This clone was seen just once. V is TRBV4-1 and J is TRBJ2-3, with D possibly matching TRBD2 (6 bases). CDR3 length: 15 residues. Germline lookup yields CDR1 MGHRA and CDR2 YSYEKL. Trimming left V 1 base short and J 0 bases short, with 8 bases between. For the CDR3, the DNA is TGCGCCAGCAGCCAAGCAGGGACTAGCACAGATACGCAGTATTTT. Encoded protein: CASSQAGTSTDTQYF.

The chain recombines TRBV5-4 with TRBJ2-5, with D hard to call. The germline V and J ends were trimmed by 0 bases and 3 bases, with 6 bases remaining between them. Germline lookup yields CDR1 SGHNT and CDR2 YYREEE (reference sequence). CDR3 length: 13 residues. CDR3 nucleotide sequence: TGTGCCAGCAGCTTGGCTAACGAAGAGACCCAGTACTTC. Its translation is CASSLANEETQYF.

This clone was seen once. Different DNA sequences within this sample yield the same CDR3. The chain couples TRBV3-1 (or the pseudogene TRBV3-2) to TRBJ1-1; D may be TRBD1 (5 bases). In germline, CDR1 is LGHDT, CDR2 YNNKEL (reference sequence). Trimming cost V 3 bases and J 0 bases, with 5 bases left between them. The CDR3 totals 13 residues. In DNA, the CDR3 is TGTGCCAGCAGCCAGGGGCTGAACACTGAAGCTTTCTTT. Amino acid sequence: CASSQGLNTEAFF.

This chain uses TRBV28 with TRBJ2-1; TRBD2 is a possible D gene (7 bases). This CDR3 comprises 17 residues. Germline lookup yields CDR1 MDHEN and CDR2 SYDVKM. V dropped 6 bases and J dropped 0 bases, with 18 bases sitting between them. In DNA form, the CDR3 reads TGTGCCAGCAGGGGCATGGGGGGAGGGGGCTCCTACAATGAGCAGTTCTTC. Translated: CASRGMGGGGSYNEQFF.

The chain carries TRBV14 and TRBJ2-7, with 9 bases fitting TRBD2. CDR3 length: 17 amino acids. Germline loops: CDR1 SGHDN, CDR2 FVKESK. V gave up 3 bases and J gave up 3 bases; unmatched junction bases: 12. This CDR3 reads CASSQTSGPLGVYEQYF. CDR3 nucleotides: TGTGCCAGCAGCCAGACTAGCGGACCTTTGGGGGTCTACGAGCAGTACTTC.

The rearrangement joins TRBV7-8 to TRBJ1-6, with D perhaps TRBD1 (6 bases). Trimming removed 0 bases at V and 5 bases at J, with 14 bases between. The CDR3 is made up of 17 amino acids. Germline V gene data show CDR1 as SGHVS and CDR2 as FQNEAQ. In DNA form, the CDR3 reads TGTGCCAGCAGCTTAGCGCCAGGGGCGCGAAATAATTCACCCCTCCACTTT. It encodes CASSLAPGARNNSPLHF.

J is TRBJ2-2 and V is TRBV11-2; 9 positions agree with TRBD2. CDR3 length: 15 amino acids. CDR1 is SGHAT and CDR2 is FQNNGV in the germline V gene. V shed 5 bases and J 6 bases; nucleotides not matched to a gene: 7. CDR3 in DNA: TGTGCCAGCAGCGTACCTGGACTAGCGCCCGGGGAGCTGTTTTTT. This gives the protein CASSVPGLAPGELFF.

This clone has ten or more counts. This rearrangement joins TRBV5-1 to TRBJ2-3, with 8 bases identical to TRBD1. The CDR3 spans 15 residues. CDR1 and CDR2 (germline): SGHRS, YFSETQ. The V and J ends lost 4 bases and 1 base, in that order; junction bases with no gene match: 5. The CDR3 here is CASSGGQDRTDTQYF. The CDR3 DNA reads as TGCGCCAGCAGCGGGGGACAGGATCGCACAGATACGCAGTATTTT.

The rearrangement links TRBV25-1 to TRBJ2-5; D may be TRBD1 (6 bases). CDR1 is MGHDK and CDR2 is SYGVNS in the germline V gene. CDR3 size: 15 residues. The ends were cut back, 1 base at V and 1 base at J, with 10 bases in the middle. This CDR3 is CASSEFRGAQETQYF. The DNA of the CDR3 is TGTGCCAGCAGTGAATTCAGGGGTGCCCAAGAGACCCAGTACTTC.

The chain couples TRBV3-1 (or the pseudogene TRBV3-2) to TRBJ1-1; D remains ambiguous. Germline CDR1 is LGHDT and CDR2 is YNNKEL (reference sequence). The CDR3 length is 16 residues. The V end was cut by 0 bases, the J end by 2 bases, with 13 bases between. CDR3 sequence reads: CASSQDWPSSNTEAFF. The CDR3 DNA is TGTGCCAGCAGCCAAGATTGGCCATCTTCAAACACTGAAGCTTTCTTT.

The DNA of the CDR3 is TGTGCCTGGAGTGTTCCAGCGGGAGCGGATACGCAGTATTTT. Translated: CAWSVPAGADTQYF. The V gene is TRBV30, the J gene TRBJ2-3; 8 bases align to TRBD2. V was pared by 0 bases and J by 6 bases, with 5 bases of the junction left unmatched. The germline V gene encodes CDR1 GTSNPN and CDR2 SVGIG (reference sequence). The CDR3 spans 14 residues.

The CDR3 reads CASSQAQADTQYF. DNA for the CDR3: TGTGCCAGCAGCCAAGCACAGGCCGATACGCAGTATTTT. The chain is built from TRBV14 and TRBJ2-3, with D possibly being TRBD1 (5 bases). Trimming left V 1 base short and J 6 bases short, with 8 bases between. The CDR3 extends over 13 amino acids. Germline V gene data show CDR1 as SGHDN and CDR2 as FVKESK.